This TCR beta chain was retrieved from a study of T cell responses to AZD1222 COVID-19 vaccine. Sequenced by immunoSEQ multiplex PCR; TCRdb stores in-frame clones only, minus some. Counted here are 70,000 to 95,000 clones, roughly 90% occurring once; the ten biggest clones make up around 26%. The CDR3 length is 12 residues. CDR1 is SGHRS, CDR2 YFSETQ, per germline. With 1 base removed from V and 6 bases from J, the gap between germline ends came to 4 bases. Here the sequenced sample was peripheral blood, taken 28 days after the second AZD1222 dose. The sequence came from an adult who received the AZD1222 COVID-19 vaccine. V and J are TRBV5-1 and TRBJ2-2; no definite D call. The CDR3 spells CASSLFPGELFF. CDR3 coding DNA: TGCGCCAGCAGCTTGTTTCCCGGGGAGCTGTTTTTT.